This T cell receptor beta chain was identified in a study of Ad26.COV2.S vaccination and SARS-CoV-2 variants. In this sample, this clone turned up once. What it binds is unknown. The protocol was immunoSEQ multiplex PCR, while the TCRdb copy is restricted to in-frame clones and leaves out a portion. The sample includes some 350,000 clones, roughly 94% of them seen just once. Study findings and constraints: Possibly, TCR breadth and depth analyses underestimated total T cell responses. Responses of spike-specific T cells (both CD8+ and CD4+) reportedly showed substantial breadth after vaccination. Vaccine recipients and placebo recipients showed similar non-spike TCR breadth. Vaccinees showed greater spike-specific TCR breadth than placebo recipients.

The TCR originated in a human donor who had recovered from COVID-19. Sequenced here: peripheral blood, sampled after recovery from COVID-19.

The chain's CDR3 is CASGLAGQPQHF. The CDR3 nucleotides read TGTGCTAGTGGTTTGGCGGGACAGCCCCAGCATTTT. This chain uses TRBV12-5 with TRBJ1-5; D ambiguous. This CDR3 contains 12 residues. Trimming pared 1 base from V and 7 bases from J, leaving 5 bases between. Germline V gene lookup returns CDR1 LGHNT and CDR2 FRNRAP. Together with reference TRBV12-5 and TRBJ1-5, the CDR3 gives the full variable domain: DARVTQTPRHKVTEMGQEVTMRCQPILGHNTVFWYRQTMMQGLELLAYFRNRAPLDDSGMPKDRFSAEMPDATLATLKIQPSEPRDSAVYFCASGLAGQPQHFGDGTRLSIL.